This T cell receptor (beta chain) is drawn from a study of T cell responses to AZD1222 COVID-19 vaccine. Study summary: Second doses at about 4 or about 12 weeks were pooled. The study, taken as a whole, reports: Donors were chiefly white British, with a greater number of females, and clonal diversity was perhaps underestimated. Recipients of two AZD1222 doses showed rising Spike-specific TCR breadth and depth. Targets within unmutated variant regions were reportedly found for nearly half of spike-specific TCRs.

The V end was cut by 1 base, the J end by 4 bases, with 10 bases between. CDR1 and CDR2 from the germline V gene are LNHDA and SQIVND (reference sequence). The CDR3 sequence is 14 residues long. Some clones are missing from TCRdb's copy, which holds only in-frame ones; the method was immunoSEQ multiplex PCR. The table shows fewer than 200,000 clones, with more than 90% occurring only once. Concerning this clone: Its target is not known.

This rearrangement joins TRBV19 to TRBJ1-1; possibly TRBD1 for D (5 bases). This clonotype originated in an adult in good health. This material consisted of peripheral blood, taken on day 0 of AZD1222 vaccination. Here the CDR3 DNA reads TGTGCCAGTAGTATAGGGCAGGGTCTCACTGAAGCTTTCTTT. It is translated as CASSIGQGLTEAFF.